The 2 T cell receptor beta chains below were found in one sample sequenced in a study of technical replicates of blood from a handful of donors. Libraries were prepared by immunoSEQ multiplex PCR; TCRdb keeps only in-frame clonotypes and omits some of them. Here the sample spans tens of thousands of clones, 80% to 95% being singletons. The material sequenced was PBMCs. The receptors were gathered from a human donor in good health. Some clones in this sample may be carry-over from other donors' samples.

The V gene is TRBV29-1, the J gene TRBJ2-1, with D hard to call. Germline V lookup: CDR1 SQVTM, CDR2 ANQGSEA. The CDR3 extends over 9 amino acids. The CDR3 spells CKTDNEQFF. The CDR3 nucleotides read TGCAAGACTGACAATGAGCAGTTCTTC.

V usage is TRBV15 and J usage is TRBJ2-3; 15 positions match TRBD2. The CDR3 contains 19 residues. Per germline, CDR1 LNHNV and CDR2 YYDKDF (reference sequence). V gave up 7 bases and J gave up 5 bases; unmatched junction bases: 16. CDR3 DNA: TGTGCCACCAAGCAAACGGGACTAGCGGGAGGACCCTCTAAAGATACGCAGTATTTT. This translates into CATKQTGLAGGPSKDTQYF.